This is a list of T cell receptor beta chains from one sample in a study of T-cell memory formation after mild COVID-19. TCRdb reprocessed the 5' RACE reads with MiXCR, giving one entry per CDR3 protein. The sample gives some 250,000 distinct CDR3 sequences, roughly a tenth of which show up once; around a fifth is in the top ten. The sequenced material came from PBMCs or a T cell subset sorted from them (not recorded which). Receptors originate from a man younger than 30 who had mild COVID-19 (a few samples of this study predate the infection). Cell type and time point are not known. Both conserved end residues are part of each CDR3. D genes are given only for firm matches. A clone size is listed for some rows: how often the clone was seen (once, few, many), or a class if it is expanded.

d_call	clone_size	v_call	j_call	cdr3_aa	cdr3_nt
TRBD1	.	TRBV19	TRBJ2-2	CASSNAGGHTGELFF	TGTGCCAGTAGTAACGCAGGGGGACACACCGGGGAGCTGTTTTTT
TRBD1	many	TRBV5-6	TRBJ1-5	CASSMGQISNQPQHF	TGTGCCAGCAGCATGGGACAGATTAGCAATCAGCCCCAGCATTTT
.	many	TRBV6-2/TRBV6-3	TRBJ1-6	CASRPDMRLTLHF	TGTGCCAGCAGACCGGACATGCGTCTGACCCTCCACTTT
TRBD1	.	TRBV4-1	TRBJ1-1	CASSQETTGAAEAFF	TGCGCCAGCAGCCAAGAGACGACAGGGGCCGCTGAAGCTTTCTTT
TRBD1	few	TRBV6-2/TRBV6-3	TRBJ2-1	CASSYFGTGNEQFF	TGTGCCAGCTCTTACTTTGGGACAGGGAATGAGCAGTTCTTC
.	.	TRBV6-6	TRBJ1-2	CASRTTDNYGYTF	TGTGCCAGCAGGACGACAGATAACTATGGCTACACCTTC
TRBD2	.	TRBV10-3	TRBJ2-5	CAISGGLAEETQYF	TGTGCCATCAGTGGGGGACTAGCGGAAGAGACCCAGTACTTC
TRBD2	few	TRBV4-2	TRBJ2-1	CASSQVWPSGYNEQFF	TGTGCCAGCAGCCAAGTTTGGCCTAGCGGCTACAATGAGCAGTTCTTC
.	.	TRBV7-2	TRBJ2-3	CASSLYSGTDTQYF	TGTGCCAGCAGCCTGTATAGCGGTACAGATACGCAGTATTTT
.	.	TRBV15	TRBJ2-7	CATSRANPEGSSYEQYF	TGTGCCACCAGCAGAGCGAACCCAGAGGGCAGCTCCTACGAGCAGTACTTC
TRBD1	many	TRBV12-3/TRBV12-4	TRBJ1-1	CASSRTGNTEAFF	TGTGCCAGCAGTCGGACAGGAAACACTGAAGCTTTCTTT
.	few	TRBV6-5	TRBJ1-1	CASSYSTVDRNYEAFF	TGTGCCAGCAGTTACTCAACAGTTGACCGAAACTATGAAGCTTTCTTT
.	.	TRBV5-1	TRBJ2-1	CASSLEGATENEQFF	TGCGCCAGCAGCTTGGAAGGGGCTACTGAGAATGAGCAGTTCTTC
TRBD2	few	TRBV7-2	TRBJ2-3	CASSTRLAGGYTDTQYF	TGTGCCAGCAGCACCCGACTAGCGGGGGGATACACAGATACGCAGTATTTT
TRBD1	few	TRBV6-2/TRBV6-3	TRBJ1-5	CASSSTGQRGQPQHF	TGTGCCAGCAGTTCCACGGGACAGCGTGGTCAGCCCCAGCATTTT
TRBD1	few	TRBV5-1	TRBJ2-2	CASSRLDRSNTGELFF	TGCGCCAGCAGCCGACTGGACAGGTCGAACACCGGGGAGCTGTTTTTT
.	few	TRBV5-4	TRBJ1-1	CASRDPDRPNTEAFF	TGTGCCAGCAGGGATCCCGACAGGCCGAACACTGAAGCTTTCTTT
.	.	TRBV4-1	TRBJ1-1	CASSQDPAGLSTEAFF	TGCGCCAGCAGCCAAGATCCGGCAGGGCTGAGCACTGAAGCTTTCTTT
.	few	TRBV4-3	TRBJ1-1	CASSQDSFRGNTEAFF	TGCGCCAGCAGCCAAGATAGTTTCAGGGGTAACACTGAAGCTTTCTTT
TRBD1	.	TRBV20-1	TRBJ2-7	CSANRDSSYEQYF	TGCAGTGCTAACCGGGACAGCTCCTACGAGCAGTACTTC
.	.	TRBV24-1	TRBJ2-1	CATSDPGGQASSYNEQFF	TGTGCCACCAGTGATCCCGGAGGACAAGCGAGCTCCTACAATGAGCAGTTCTTC
.	.	TRBV4-2	TRBJ1-4	CASSQEKGPVGELFF	TGTGCCAGCAGCCAAGAAAAGGGCCCTGTGGGGGAACTGTTTTTT
.	many	TRBV5-6	TRBJ1-2	CASSLALANYGYTF	TGTGCCAGCAGCTTGGCCCTCGCTAACTATGGCTACACCTTC
.	many	TRBV28	TRBJ2-5	CASSGLFYQGRLGTQYF	TGTGCCTCCTCGGGCCTTTTTTACCAGGGACGGCTAGGGACCCAGTACTTC
.	many	TRBV5-1	TRBJ2-3	CASSLASVLRDTQYF	TGCGCCAGCAGCTTGGCCTCCGTCCTGCGGGATACGCAGTATTTT
.	.	TRBV7-9	TRBJ2-2	CASSQLLRTNDAGELFF	TGTGCCAGCAGCCAATTGTTAAGAACTAATGACGCCGGGGAGCTGTTTTTT
.	few	TRBV12-3/TRBV12-4	TRBJ2-2	CASSSNRDNTGELFF	TGTGCCAGCAGTTCCAACAGGGACAACACCGGGGAGCTGTTTTTT
.	few	TRBV29-1	TRBJ2-7	CSVEGLGYEQYF	TGCAGCGTTGAGGGTCTGGGCTACGAGCAGTACTTC
.	many	TRBV7-3	TRBJ1-1	CASSLTSGGTEAFF	TGTGCCAGCAGCTTAACGAGTGGTGGCACTGAAGCTTTCTTT
.	.	TRBV11-2	TRBJ2-1	CASSLSVGVYYNEQFF	TGTGCCAGCAGCTTATCTGTCGGGGTATACTACAATGAGCAGTTCTTC
.	.	TRBV7-8	TRBJ1-5	CASSPEGGASQPQHF	TGTGCCAGCAGCCCCGAGGGGGGGGCAAGTCAGCCCCAGCATTTT
.	few	TRBV4-3	TRBJ1-1	CASSQAGGIVVGQLNTEAFF	TGCGCCAGCAGCCAAGCTGGCGGTATAGTTGTGGGGCAGCTGAACACTGAAGCTTTCTTT
.	few	TRBV27	TRBJ1-5	CASSYGRVEEPQHF	TGTGCCAGCAGTTATGGCAGGGTGGAGGAGCCCCAGCATTTT
.	.	TRBV5-1	TRBJ1-1	CASSPVTMNTEAFF	TGCGCCAGCAGCCCAGTAACTATGAACACTGAAGCTTTCTTT
.	.	TRBV7-9	TRBJ1-2	CASSLVQGYGYTF	TGTGCCAGCAGCTTAGTGCAGGGATATGGCTACACCTTC
TRBD1	few	TRBV4-1	TRBJ1-1	CASSHGHTRDRGTEAFF	TGCGCCAGCAGCCATGGACACACCCGGGACAGGGGGACTGAAGCTTTCTTT
.	.	TRBV6-2/TRBV6-3	TRBJ1-1	CASSSYSMRWMNTEAFF	TGTGCCAGCAGTTCTTATTCAATGAGGTGGATGAACACTGAAGCTTTCTTT
TRBD1	.	TRBV7-2	TRBJ1-1	CASSLPGTVVGAFF	TGTGCCAGCAGCTTACCCGGGACAGTGGTTGGGGCTTTCTTT
.	few	TRBV9	TRBJ1-2	CASSSAGPTNYGYTF	TGTGCCAGCAGCTCAGCAGGACCGACTAACTATGGCTACACCTTC
TRBD2	many	TRBV5-1	TRBJ2-2	CASSLAGVNTGELFF	TGCGCCAGCAGCTTAGCGGGAGTCAACACCGGGGAGCTGTTTTTT
.	.	TRBV20-1	TRBJ1-1	CSAYPRGRGDNTEAFF	TGCAGTGCCTATCCACGGGGCAGGGGAGACAACACTGAAGCTTTCTTT
TRBD1	.	TRBV11-2	TRBJ1-5	CASSAQGGLNQPQHF	TGTGCCAGCAGCGCACAAGGGGGCCTCAATCAGCCCCAGCATTTT
TRBD1	many	TRBV5-1	TRBJ2-1	CASSRGQDNEQFF	TGCGCCAGCAGCCGGGGACAGGACAATGAGCAGTTCTTC
.	.	TRBV20-1	TRBJ2-3	CSAPGRGNADTQYF	TGCAGTGCCCCGGGACGAGGTAACGCAGATACGCAGTATTTT
TRBD2	few	TRBV4-3	TRBJ2-7	CASSQGLAGVGEQYF	TGCGCCAGCAGCCAAGGACTAGCGGGGGTCGGTGAGCAGTACTTC
TRBD1	few	TRBV10-3	TRBJ2-3	CAISDSHETGKADTQYF	TGTGCCATCAGTGACTCCCACGAGACAGGGAAGGCAGATACGCAGTATTTT
TRBD2	.	TRBV5-1	TRBJ2-1	CASSLDSGGSYNEQFF	TGCGCCAGCAGCTTGGATAGCGGGGGCTCCTACAATGAGCAGTTCTTC
.	.	TRBV29-1	TRBJ1-4	CSVVWDWAEKLFF	TGCAGCGTTGTATGGGATTGGGCTGAAAAACTGTTTTTT
TRBD1	many	TRBV12-3/TRBV12-4	TRBJ2-7	CASSTDRGRLEQYF	TGTGCCAGCAGCACCGACAGGGGACGTCTCGAGCAGTACTTC
.	.	TRBV29-1	TRBJ1-1	CSVDPTVGQAFF	TGCAGCGTTGACCCCACAGTAGGTCAAGCTTTCTTT
.	.	TRBV6-5	TRBJ1-3	CASSYDGVSGNTIYF	TGTGCCAGCAGTTACGACGGGGTTTCTGGAAACACCATATATTTT
.	few	TRBV29-1	TRBJ2-1	CSVELPGQRDNEQFF	TGCAGCGTTGAGCTCCCGGGACAAAGGGACAATGAGCAGTTCTTC
.	.	TRBV9	TRBJ1-2	CASSQRQVNYGYTF	TGTGCCAGCAGCCAGAGACAGGTCAACTATGGCTACACCTTC
TRBD1	few	TRBV7-9	TRBJ2-2	CASSFSGQAANTGELFF	TGTGCCAGCAGCTTCTCGGGACAGGCGGCGAACACCGGGGAGCTGTTTTTT
TRBD1	.	TRBV7-9	TRBJ2-2	CASTNHRGTTGELFF	TGTGCCAGTACCAACCACAGGGGAACCACCGGGGAGCTGTTTTTT
TRBD2	few	TRBV4-2	TRBJ2-1	CASSQVSGGGAVDEQFF	TGTGCCAGCAGCCAAGTGAGCGGCGGGGGGGCCGTGGATGAGCAGTTCTTC
.	few	TRBV28	TRBJ1-2	CASQDGGNYGYTF	TGTGCCAGTCAAGACGGGGGTAACTATGGCTACACCTTC
.	.	TRBV7-3	TRBJ2-1	CASSSIGGNEQFF	TGTGCCAGCAGCTCTATCGGGGGCAATGAGCAGTTCTTC
.	.	TRBV29-1	TRBJ2-5	CSVRERRETQYF	TGCAGCGTCCGGGAGCGCCGAGAGACCCAGTACTTC
TRBD1	.	TRBV11-2	TRBJ2-1	CASSRRDRGFNEQFF	TGTGCCAGCAGCAGGAGGGACAGGGGTTTTAATGAGCAGTTCTTC